This TCR beta chain was sequenced in a study of OX40 agonist ivuxolimab in advanced cancers. To note about this clone: What it binds is not known.

The study, taken as a whole, reports: Relatively little clonal expansion, among the lowest observed, appeared in partial responders at 0.1-3.0 mg/kg.

The J segment lost 0 bases and the V segment lost 0 bases, leaving 1 base of the junction unmatched. Germline V lookup: CDR1 SGHTS, CDR2 YDEGEE. The CDR3 is 15 amino acids. Sequencing was performed with immunoSEQ multiplex PCR; in TCRdb, only in-frame clones are kept and a portion is missing. The sample has around 39,000 clones, around 82% seen once. The sample in question was CD4+ or CD8+ T cells sorted from blood, obtained in a trial of the OX40 agonist ivuxolimab. The chain combines TRBV5-8 with TRBJ1-1; 8 bases are shared with TRBD1. This receptor was obtained from an adult with an advanced solid tumor such as melanoma, head and neck, liver or kidney cancer. This CDR3 is CASSLGDRMNTEAFF. DNA of the CDR3: TGTGCCAGCAGCTTGGGGGACAGGATGAACACTGAAGCTTTCTTT.